This T cell receptor beta chain was sequenced for a study of T cells after yellow fever vaccination. About the research overall: Fractions of low cell number were prepared using SMART-Seq v4 Ultra Low Input. Points from the study as a whole: The secondary response showed a weaker magnitude and a faster peak, day 5 versus 15. The study re-detected most primary-vaccination clones after the booster (nearly 97% CD4, 85% to 90% CD8).

V dropped 2 bases and J dropped 6 bases, with 23 bases sitting between them. The V gene's germline CDR1 is MGHDK and CDR2 SYGVNS. This CDR3 spans 17 amino acids. Each CDR3 protein gets one entry after TCRdb re-called the 5' RACE reads with MiXCR. The table includes about 550,000 distinct CDR3 sequences, roughly a fifth detected once. Remarks on this clonotype: Its target is unknown.

The sample in question was PBMCs, obtained 15 days after the yellow fever booster vaccination. The chain uses TRBV25-1 and TRBJ2-7; TRBD2 is a possible D gene (6 bases). The sequence came from a man younger than 40 who received the YFV17D yellow fever vaccine. The chain's CDR3 is CASSEPFGAGSTVEQYF. In DNA, the CDR3 is TGTGCCAGCAGTGAACCGTTCGGGGCGGGGTCCACCGTCGAGCAGTACTTC.